This record looks at one T cell receptor beta chain sequence and its context. Its specificity is unknown. This specimen comes from a study of T cells expressing NK-cell markers. About the research overall: It was sorted CD3+CD56+NKG2C+, CD3+CD56+NKG2C- and CD3+CD56-NKG2C+ T cells that supplied the TCR beta repertoires.

Synthesis of TCR beta cDNA relied on 5'RACE template switching carrying UMIs. Following a re-call of the 5' RACE reads, TCRdb has one entry per CDR3 protein and lacks DNA. This listing includes some 120,000 distinct CDR3 sequences. Study-level findings and limits: Clarity on HCMV specificity was lacking for the expanded NKG2C+ T cell clones.

Looked up from germline, CDR1 is MNHEY and CDR2 is SMNVEV (reference sequence). This CDR3 region has 13 residues. The source material was blood T cells: a sorted CD56 or NKG2C T cell subset, CD4+ or CD8+ T cells, or bulk PBMC T cells (not recorded which). This chain uses TRBV27 with TRBJ2-3. The sequence was collected from a woman between 18 and 75 years old in good health. The CDR3 sequence: CASRGTDSDTQYF.